Sequencing of this TCR beta chain was carried out in a study of shared clonotypes between healthy human individuals. Assay execution took place at the deep level. Method: immunoSEQ multiplex PCR; TCRdb's copy keeps in-frame clones and lacks some. The sample holds around 640,000 clones, about 96% seen once. It was CD45RO-negative cells, positively selected for CCR7, that made up naive CD8 cells, with terminally differentiated effector memory CD45RA+ cells excluded. This CDR3 is 15 amino acids long. Germline CDR1 and CDR2: SGHRS and YFSETQ. The V segment lost 0 bases and the J segment 2 bases; nucleotides outside the gene matches: 3.

V and J are TRBV5-1 and TRBJ2-7; 9 bases line up with TRBD2. Sample: naive CD8+ T cells sorted from blood. The receptor was derived from a woman aged 30 to 39 in good health. CDR3 region: CASSLEPSGAYEQYF. As DNA, the CDR3 is TGCGCCAGCAGCTTGGAGCCTAGCGGGGCCTACGAGCAGTACTTC.